Sequencing of this T cell receptor (beta chain) was carried out in a study of regulatory T cells in long-lasting Graves disease. Notes on the study in general: The number of shared public clonotypes was higher in persistent patients (more than 2,500) than new patients (966). Having only a small sample size may have limited accuracy.

Time point reported: newly diagnosed GD, antithyroid drugs for less than 3 months. RNA extracted from PBMCs served as the sequencing template. Library construction for TCR beta used iRepertoire HTBI primers and Arm-PCR of CDR3 regions. Per the original data handling: Segment identification across samples yielded about 60 TRBV and roughly 15 TRBJ segments. A single record per CDR3 protein comes from TCRdb applying MiXCR to the multiplex PCR reads. TCRdb's processing, not the study's, gives the V and J calls here. This table has hundreds of thousands of distinct CDR3 sequences, less than 20% appearing once. This clonotype was counted ten times or more. Antigen: not known. Trimming took 2 bases from V and 6 from J; bases not matched to a gene: 6. The CDR3 runs to 16 residues. Germline V gene sequence: CDR1 SGHTA, CDR2 FQGTGA. Separately, the same data were catalogued under a study of T cells in Graves' hyperthyroidism and ophthalmopathy. From that report: The model predicted ophthalmopathy a median around seven months before onset.

This receptor was taken from a woman younger than 45 with Graves disease. V is TRBV7-3 and J is TRBJ2-1; TRBD2 aligns across 11 bases. Sample: peripheral blood mononuclear cells (PBMCs), taken at new diagnosis, from a patient treated with antithyroid drugs. CDR3 sequence: CASSLDVAGGLNEQFF. The DNA of the CDR3 is TGTGCCAGCAGCTTAGACGTAGCGGGAGGGCTCAATGAGCAGTTCTTC.